This T cell receptor beta chain stems from a study of prognosis after radiotherapy for stage I lung cancer. Researchers used two-round multiplex PCR to amplify TCR beta CDR3 starting from genomic DNA. First-round PCR employed TRBV- and TRBJ-specific primers for each gene. TCRdb passed the multiplex PCR reads through MiXCR, listing each CDR3 protein once. The sample yields tens of thousands of distinct CDR3 sequences, approximately 39% seen once. CDR1 SGDLS and CDR2 YYNGEE come from the germline V gene. The CDR3 totals 17 residues. Turning to this clonotype: The antigen is unknown. A far larger clone is one nucleotide away, so this likely arose from a read error.

Whole-study results and caveats: In the expanded TCR clones, tumor specificity was not determined.

The chain couples TRBV9 to TRBJ2-5; TRBD1 matches 7 bases. The J call is uncertain, as TRBJ2-1 better fits the DNA end. The material sequenced was PBMCs, taken before or after stereotactic body radiation therapy (not recorded which). This receptor was taken from a donor of 50 years or more with non-small cell lung cancer. Written as DNA, the CDR3 is TGTGACAGCAGCGCCCCAACAGGGGTAGATCCATCCAGTGAGCAGTTCTTC. Encoded protein: CDSSAPTGVDPSSEQFF.